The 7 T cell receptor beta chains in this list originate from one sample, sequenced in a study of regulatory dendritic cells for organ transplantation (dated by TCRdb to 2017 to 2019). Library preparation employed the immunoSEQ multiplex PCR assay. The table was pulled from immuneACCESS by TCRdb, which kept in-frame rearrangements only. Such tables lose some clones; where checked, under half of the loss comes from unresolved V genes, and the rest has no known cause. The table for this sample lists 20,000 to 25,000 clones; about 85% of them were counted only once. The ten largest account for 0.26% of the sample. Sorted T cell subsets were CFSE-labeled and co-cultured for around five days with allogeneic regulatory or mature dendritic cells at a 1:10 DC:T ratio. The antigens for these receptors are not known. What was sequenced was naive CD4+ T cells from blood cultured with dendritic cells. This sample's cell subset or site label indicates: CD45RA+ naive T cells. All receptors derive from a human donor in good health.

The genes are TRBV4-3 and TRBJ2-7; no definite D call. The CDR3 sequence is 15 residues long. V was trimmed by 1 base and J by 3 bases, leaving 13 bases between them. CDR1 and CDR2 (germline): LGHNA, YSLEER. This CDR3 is CASSQGAARLYEQYF. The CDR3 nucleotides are TGCGCCAGCAGCCAAGGCGCAGCAAGGCTCTACGAGCAGTACTTC.

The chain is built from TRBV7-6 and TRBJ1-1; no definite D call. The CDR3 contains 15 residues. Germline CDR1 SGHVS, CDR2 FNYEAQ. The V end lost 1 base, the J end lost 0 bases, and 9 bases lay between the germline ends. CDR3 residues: CASSLGLPMNTEAFF. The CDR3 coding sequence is TGTGCCAGCAGCTTAGGCCTCCCCATGAACACTGAAGCTTTCTTT.

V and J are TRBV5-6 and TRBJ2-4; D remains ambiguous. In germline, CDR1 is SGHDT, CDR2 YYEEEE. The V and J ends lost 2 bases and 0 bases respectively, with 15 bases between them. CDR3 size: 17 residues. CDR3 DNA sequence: TGTGCCAGCAGCTTCGCGCCTATATCTCTAGCCAAAAACATTCAGTACTTC. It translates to CASSFAPISLAKNIQYF.

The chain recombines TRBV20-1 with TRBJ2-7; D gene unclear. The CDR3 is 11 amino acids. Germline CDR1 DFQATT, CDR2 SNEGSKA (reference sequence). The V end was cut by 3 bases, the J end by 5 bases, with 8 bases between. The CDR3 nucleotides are TGCAGTGCTAGTTTAGGTCACGAGCAGTACTTC. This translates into CSASLGHEQYF.

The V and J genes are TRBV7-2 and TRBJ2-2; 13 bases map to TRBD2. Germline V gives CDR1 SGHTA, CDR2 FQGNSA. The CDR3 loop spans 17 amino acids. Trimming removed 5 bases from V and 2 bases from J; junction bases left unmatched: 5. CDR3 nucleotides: TGTGCCAGCAGCCGACAGGGACTAGCGGGAAACACCGGGGAGCTGTTTTTT. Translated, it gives CASSRQGLAGNTGELFF.

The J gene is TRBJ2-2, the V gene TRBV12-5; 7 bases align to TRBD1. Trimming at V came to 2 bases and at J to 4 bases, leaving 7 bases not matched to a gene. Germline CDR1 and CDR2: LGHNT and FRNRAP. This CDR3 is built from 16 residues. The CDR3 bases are TGTGCTAGTGGTTTGTCACCCGGGACAGTCACCGGGGAGCTGTTTTTT. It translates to CASGLSPGTVTGELFF.

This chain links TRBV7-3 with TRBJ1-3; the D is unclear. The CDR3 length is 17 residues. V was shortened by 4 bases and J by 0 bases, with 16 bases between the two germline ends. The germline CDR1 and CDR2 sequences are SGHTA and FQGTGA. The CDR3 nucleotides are TGTGCCAGCAGCTCTCAGAGTGGCGGCCACTCTGGAAACACCATATATTTT. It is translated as CASSSQSGGHSGNTIYF.